This T cell receptor (beta chain) stems from a study of Ad26.COV2.S vaccination and SARS-CoV-2 variants. As for treatment: 15 to 20 received Ad26.COV2.S at low or high dose, single or two shots; roughly five received placebo; per-sample allocation not given. Sample collection was performed on day 63 after the first vaccine or placebo injection. Ad26 vector vaccine expressed Wuhan-strain SARS-CoV-2 spike. The germline V gene has CDR1 GTSNPN and CDR2 SVGIG (reference sequence). V shed 2 bases, J shed 9 bases, and the junction held 5 bases outside the gene matches. The CDR3 totals 15 residues. The data were produced by immunoSEQ multiplex PCR, yet TCRdb's version contains in-frame clones alone and is incomplete. The sample lists around 270,000 clones, 70% to 90% occurring once. Study-level findings and limits: Vaccine and placebo recipients had similar non-spike TCR breadth.

About this clone itself: Its target is not known.

Sequences were derived from peripheral blood, sampled in a trial of Ad26.COV2.S vaccine versus placebo. The chain joins TRBV30 to TRBJ2-1; TRBD2 matches at 15 bases. The receptor was derived from a person between 18 and 59 years old who received the Ad26.COV2.S COVID-19 vaccine or a placebo. CDR3 protein: CAWSWTSGGASEQFF. The CDR3, as DNA: TGTGCCTGGAGTTGGACTAGCGGGGGGGCCAGTGAGCAGTTCTTC. The variable domain in full, with the rest retrieved from reference TRBV30 and TRBJ2-1, is SQTIHQWPATLVQPVGSPLSLECTVEGTSNPNLYWYRQAAGRGLQLLFYSVGIGQISSEVPQNLSASRPQDRQFILSSKKLLLSDSGFYLCAWSWTSGGASEQFFGPGTRLTVL.